The present TCR beta chain was sequenced within a study of T cells in Graves' hyperthyroidism and ophthalmopathy. Uncontrolled infection, other autoimmune disease, pregnancy and lactation each barred patients from inclusion. Amplification of TCR beta CDR3 regions was performed using RNA transcripts as template. In the first-round RT-PCR of the TCR CDR3, the HTBI primer set was used. TCRdb called the multiplex PCR reads again in MiXCR, with one record for every CDR3 protein. There are roughly 510,000 distinct CDR3 sequences in the sample; 46% occur only once, and about 45% lies in the top ten. Study conclusions and caveats: The blood repertoire included most of the expanded thyroid clonotypes above 0.001.

In the case of this clonotype: Its antigen is not identified.

CDR3 length: 15 amino acids. Trimming cost V 0 bases and J 8 bases; bases outside gene matches: 9. The germline gives CDR1 SGHDN, CDR2 FVKESK. The chain is built from TRBV14 and TRBJ1-2, with 7 bases matching TRBD1. The sequence came from an adult woman with Graves' disease, either hyperthyroidism or ophthalmopathy (not recorded which). Sequencing was done on a sample of peripheral blood or thyroid tissue (not recorded which). The CDR3 sequence is CASSQDGLGGRGYTF. The CDR3 nucleotides are TGTGCCAGCAGCCAAGATGGACTAGGGGGCCGAGGCTACACCTTC.